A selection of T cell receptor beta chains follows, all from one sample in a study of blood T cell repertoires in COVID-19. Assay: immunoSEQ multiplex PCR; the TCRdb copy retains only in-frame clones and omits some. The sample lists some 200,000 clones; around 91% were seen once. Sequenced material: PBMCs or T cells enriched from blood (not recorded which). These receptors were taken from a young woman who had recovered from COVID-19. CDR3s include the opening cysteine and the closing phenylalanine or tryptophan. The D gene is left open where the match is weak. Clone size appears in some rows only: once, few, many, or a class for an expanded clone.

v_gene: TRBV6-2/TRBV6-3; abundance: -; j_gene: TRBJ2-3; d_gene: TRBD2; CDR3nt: TGTGCCAGCAGTGCCGGGACTAGACTCTATGCTAGCACAGATACGCAGTATTTT; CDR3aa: CASSAGTRLYASTDTQYF
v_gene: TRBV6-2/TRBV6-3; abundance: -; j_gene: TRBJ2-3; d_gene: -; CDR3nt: TGTGCCAGCAGTTATCGATCGGTCTTGGGAGCAGATACGCAGTATTTT; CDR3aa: CASSYRSVLGADTQYF
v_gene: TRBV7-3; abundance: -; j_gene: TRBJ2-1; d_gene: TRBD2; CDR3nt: TGTGCCAGCAGCTTTGGGCGGGAGAAGGGTGAGCAGTTCTTC; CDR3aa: CASSFGREKGEQFF
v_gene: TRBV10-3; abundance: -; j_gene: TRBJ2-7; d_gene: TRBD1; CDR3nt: TGTGCCATCAGTGCCCTCGGAGACAGGGGCCCCTACGAGCAGTACTTC; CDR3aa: CAISALGDRGPYEQYF
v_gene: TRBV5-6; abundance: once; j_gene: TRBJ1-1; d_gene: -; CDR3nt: TGTGCCAGCAGCCCAGACAGCTGGGATGAAGCTTTCTTT; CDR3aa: CASSPDSWDEAFF
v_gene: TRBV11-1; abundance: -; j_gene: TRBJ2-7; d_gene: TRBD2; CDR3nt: TGTGCCAGCGGGCTTCTCAGCGGGAGAGGGTACGAGCAGTACTTC; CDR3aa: CASGLLSGRGYEQYF
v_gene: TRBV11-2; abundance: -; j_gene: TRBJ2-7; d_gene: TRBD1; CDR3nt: TGTGCCAGCAGCTTTGCCGGGACAGGGGCCCAGAGGCCCTCCTACGAGCAGTACTTC; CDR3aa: CASSFAGTGAQRPSYEQYF
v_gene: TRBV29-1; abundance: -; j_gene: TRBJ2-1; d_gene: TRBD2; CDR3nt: TGCAGCGTTGTGGCGGGAGGTCAATACAATGAGCAGTTCTTC; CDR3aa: CSVVAGGQYNEQFF
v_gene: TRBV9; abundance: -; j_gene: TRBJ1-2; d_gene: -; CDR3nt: TGTGCCAGCAGCCACAACCCGGGGGGGGTCTTCTATGGCTACACCTTC; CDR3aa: CASSHNPGGVFYGYTF
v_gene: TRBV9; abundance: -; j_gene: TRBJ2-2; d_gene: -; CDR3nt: TGTGCCAGCACCACATGGGGGGTGAACACCGGGGAGCTGTTTTTT; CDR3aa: CASTTWGVNTGELFF
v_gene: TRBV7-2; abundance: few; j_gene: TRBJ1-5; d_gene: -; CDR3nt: TGTGCCAGCAGCTCCTTCGATCAGCCCCAGCATTTT; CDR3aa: CASSSFDQPQHF
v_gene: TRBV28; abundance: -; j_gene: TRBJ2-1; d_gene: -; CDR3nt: TGTGCCAGCCACGGCCGGCGACTAGGAGGCTTAGATGAGCAGTTCTTC; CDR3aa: CASHGRRLGGLDEQFF
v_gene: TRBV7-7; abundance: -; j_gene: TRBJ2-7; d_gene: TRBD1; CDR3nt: TGTGCTAGCGGCCCCGGACAGGGCTACGAGCAGTACTTC; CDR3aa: CASGPGQGYEQYF
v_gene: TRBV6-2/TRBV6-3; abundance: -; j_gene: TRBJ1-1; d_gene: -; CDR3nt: TGTGCCAGCAGTGGGCGCAGGAACACTGAAGCTTTCTTT; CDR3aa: CASSGRRNTEAFF
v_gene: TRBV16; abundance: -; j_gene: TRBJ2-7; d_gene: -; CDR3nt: TGTGCCAGCAGCCCCTTTCCGGAAGACACTGGAAATTACGAGCAGTACTTC; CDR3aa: CASSPFPEDTGNYEQYF
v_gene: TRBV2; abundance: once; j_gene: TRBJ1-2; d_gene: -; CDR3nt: TGTGCCAGCTTCACCAGGGGCTATGGCTACACCTTC; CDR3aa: CASFTRGYGYTF
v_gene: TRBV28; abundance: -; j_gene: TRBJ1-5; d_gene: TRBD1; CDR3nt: TGTGCCAGCAGTTCAGGCGGGGACAGGAGCAATCAGCCCCAGCATTTT; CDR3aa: CASSSGGDRSNQPQHF
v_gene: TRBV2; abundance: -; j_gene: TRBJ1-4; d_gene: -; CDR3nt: TGTGCCAGCAGTGATCTTGAAAAACTGTTTTTT; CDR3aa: CASSDLEKLFF
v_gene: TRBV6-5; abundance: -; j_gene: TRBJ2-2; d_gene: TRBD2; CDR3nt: TGTGCCAGCAGTCGAACTAGCGGCGGGGAGCTGTTTTTT; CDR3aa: CASSRTSGGELFF
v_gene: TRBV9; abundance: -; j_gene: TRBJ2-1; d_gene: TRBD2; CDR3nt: TGTGCCTCGGGACTAGCGGATTCTTTTGGGGAGCAGTTCTTC; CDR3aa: CASGLADSFGEQFF
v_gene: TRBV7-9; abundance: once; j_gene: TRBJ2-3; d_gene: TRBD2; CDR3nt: TGTGCCACGGGACTAGCGGGTCAGGATACGCAGTATTTT; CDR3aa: CATGLAGQDTQYF
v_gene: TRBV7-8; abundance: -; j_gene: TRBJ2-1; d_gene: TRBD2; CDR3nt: TGTGCCAGCGGAACAAGGAGCGGGAGCAGTTCCTACAATGAGCAGTTCTTC; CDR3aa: CASGTRSGSSSYNEQFF
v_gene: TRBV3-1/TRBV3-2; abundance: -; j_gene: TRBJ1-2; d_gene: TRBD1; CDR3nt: TGTGCCACCTGGACAGGGGATTATGGCTACACCTTC; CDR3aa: CATWTGDYGYTF
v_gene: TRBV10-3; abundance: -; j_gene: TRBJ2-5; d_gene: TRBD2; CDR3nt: TGTGCCATCAGTGTACGAACTAGCGCGGGGGAGACCCAGTACTTC; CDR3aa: CAISVRTSAGETQYF
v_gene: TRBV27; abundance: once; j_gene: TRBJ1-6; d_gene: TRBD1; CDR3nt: TGTGCCAGCAGTCCATCAGGGGGTAATTCACCCCTCCACTTT; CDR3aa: CASSPSGGNSPLHF